This T cell receptor beta chain was observed in a study of T cell responses to AZD1222 COVID-19 vaccine. V was pared by 2 bases and J by 3 bases, with 5 bases between. The germline CDR1 and CDR2 sequences are LGHNA and YSLEER. The CDR3 consists of 14 residues. TCRdb keeps only in-frame clones here, not all; method: immunoSEQ multiplex PCR. Seen here are around 180,000 clones, 90% observed once, and the top ten hold around 3%. The sequencing here drew on peripheral blood, taken on day 0 of AZD1222 vaccination. The source of this sequence is an adult in good health. The J gene is TRBJ1-6, the V gene TRBV4-3; no firm D call. The CDR3 sequence: CASSQRHYNSPLHF. CDR3 in DNA: TGCGCCAGCAGCCAAAGACACTATAATTCACCCCTCCACTTT.